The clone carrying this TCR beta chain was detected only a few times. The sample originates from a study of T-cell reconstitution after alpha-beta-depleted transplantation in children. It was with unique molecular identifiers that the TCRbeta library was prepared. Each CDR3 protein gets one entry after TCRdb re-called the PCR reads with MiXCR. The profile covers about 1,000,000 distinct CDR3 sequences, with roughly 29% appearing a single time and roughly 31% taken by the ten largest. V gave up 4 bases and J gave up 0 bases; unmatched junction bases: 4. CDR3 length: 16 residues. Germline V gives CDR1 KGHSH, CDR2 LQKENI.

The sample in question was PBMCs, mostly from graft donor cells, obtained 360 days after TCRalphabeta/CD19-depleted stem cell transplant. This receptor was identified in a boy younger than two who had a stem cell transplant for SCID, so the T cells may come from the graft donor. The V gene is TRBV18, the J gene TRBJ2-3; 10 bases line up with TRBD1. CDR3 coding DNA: TGTGCCAGCTCACTGCGACAGGGGGCTAGCACAGATACGCAGTATTTT. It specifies CASSLRQGASTDTQYF.